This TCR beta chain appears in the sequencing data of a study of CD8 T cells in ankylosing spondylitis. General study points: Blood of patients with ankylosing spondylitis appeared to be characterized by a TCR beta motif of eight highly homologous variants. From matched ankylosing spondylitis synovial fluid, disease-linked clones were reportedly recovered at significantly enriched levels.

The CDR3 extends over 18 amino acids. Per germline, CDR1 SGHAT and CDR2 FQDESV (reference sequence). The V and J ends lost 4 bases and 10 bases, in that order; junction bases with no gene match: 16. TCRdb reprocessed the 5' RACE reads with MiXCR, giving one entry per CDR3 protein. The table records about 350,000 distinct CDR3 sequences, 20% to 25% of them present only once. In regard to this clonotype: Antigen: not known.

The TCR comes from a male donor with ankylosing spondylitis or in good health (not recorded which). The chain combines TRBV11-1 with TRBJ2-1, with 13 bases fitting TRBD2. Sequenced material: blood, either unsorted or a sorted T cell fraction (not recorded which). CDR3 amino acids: CASSSPYALAGGQREQFF. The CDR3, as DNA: TGTGCCAGCAGCTCCCCCTACGCACTAGCGGGGGGGCAGAGGGAGCAGTTCTTC.